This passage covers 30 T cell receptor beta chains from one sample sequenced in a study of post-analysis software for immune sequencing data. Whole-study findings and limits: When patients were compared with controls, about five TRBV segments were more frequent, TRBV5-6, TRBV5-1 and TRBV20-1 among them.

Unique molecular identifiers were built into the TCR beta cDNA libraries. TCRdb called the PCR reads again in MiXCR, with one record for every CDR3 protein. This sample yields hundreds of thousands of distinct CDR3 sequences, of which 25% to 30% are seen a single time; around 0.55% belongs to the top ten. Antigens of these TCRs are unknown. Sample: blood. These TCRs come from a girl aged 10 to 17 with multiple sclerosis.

Here the CDR3 DNA reads TGTGCCAGCAGCGTAGACGCGACGGGATACGAGCAGTACTTC. As protein: CASSVDATGYEQYF. This chain joins TRBV9 and TRBJ2-7, with D possibly being TRBD2 (5 bases). Per the germline V gene, CDR1 is SGDLS and CDR2 is YYNGEE. There are 14 residues in the CDR3. V was shortened by 0 bases and J by 4 bases, with 11 bases between the two germline ends.

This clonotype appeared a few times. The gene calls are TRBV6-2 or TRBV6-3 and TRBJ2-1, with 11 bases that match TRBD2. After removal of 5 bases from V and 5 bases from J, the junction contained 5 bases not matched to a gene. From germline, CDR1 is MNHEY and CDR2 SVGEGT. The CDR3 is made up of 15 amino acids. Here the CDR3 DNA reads TGTGCCAGCAGTCCGGTAGCGGGAGGGCACAATGAGCAGTTCTTC. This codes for CASSPVAGGHNEQFF.

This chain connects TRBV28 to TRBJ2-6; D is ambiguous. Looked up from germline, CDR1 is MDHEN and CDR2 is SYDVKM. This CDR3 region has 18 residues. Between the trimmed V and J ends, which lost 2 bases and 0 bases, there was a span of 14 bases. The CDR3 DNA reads TGTGCCAGCAGTTTAAACGGGCAATATAGCTCTGGGGCCAACGTCCTGACTTTC. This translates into CASSLNGQYSSGANVLTF.

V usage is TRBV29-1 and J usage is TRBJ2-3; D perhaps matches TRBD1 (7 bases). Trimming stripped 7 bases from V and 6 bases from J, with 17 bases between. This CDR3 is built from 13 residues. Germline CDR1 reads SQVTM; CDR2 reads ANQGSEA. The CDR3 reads CSAFRQGGDTQYF. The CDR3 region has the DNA TGCAGCGCCTTCCGGCAGGGGGGTGATACGCAGTATTTT.

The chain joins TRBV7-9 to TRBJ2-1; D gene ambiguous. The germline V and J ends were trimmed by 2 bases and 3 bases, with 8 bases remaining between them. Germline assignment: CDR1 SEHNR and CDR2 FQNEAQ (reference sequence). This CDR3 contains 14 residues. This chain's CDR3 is CASSLSVSYNEQFF. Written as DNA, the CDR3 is TGTGCCAGCAGCTTAAGCGTAAGCTACAATGAGCAGTTCTTC.

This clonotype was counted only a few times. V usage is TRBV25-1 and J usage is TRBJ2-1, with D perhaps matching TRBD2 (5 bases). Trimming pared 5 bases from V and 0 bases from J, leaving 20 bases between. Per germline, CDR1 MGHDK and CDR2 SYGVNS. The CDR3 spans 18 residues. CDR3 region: CASSPDVTTESSYNEQFF. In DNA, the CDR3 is TGTGCCAGCAGTCCCGATGTGACTACCGAGAGCTCCTACAATGAGCAGTTCTTC. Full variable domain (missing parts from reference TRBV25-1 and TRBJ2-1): EADIYQTPRYLVIGTGKKITLECSQTMGHDKMYWYQQDPGMELHLIHYSYGVNSTEKGDLSSESTVSRIRTEHFPLTLESARPSHTSQYLCASSPDVTTESSYNEQFFGPGTRLTVL.

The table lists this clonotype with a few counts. CDR3 region: CSARGDGGQETQYF. CDR3 nucleotide sequence: TGCAGTGCCAGGGGGGACGGAGGACAAGAGACCCAGTACTTC. The chain employs TRBV20-1 and TRBJ2-5; D possibly corresponds to TRBD1 (7 bases). The CDR3 is made up of 14 amino acids. With 6 bases removed from V and 2 bases from J, the gap between germline ends came to 16 bases. CDR1 and CDR2 from the germline V gene are DFQATT and SNEGSKA (reference sequence).

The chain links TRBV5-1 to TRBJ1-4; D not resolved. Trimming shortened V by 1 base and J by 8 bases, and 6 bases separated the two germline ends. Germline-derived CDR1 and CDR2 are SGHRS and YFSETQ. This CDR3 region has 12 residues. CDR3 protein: CASSLNGEKLFF. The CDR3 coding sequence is TGCGCCAGCAGCTTGAATGGGGAAAAACTGTTTTTT.

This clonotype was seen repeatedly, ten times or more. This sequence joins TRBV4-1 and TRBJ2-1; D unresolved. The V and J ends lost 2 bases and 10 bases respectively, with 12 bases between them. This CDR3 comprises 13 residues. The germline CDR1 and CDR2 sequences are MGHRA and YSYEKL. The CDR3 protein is CASSQSIFREQFF. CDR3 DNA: TGCGCCAGCAGCCAATCTATATTTCGGGAGCAGTTCTTC.

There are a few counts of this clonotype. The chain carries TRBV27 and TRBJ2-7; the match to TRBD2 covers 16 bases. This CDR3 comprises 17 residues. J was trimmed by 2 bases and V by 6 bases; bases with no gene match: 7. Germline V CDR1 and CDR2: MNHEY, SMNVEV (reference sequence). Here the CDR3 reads CASSPGTSGRAPYEQYF. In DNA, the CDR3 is TGTGCCAGCAGCCCCGGGACTAGCGGGAGGGCTCCCTACGAGCAGTACTTC.

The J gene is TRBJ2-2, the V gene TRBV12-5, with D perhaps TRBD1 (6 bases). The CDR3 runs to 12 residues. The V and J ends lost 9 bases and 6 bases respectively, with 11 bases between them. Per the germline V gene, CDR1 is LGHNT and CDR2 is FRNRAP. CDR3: CASRSGAGELFF. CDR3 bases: TGTGCTAGCCGCTCAGGGGCCGGGGAGCTGTTTTTT.

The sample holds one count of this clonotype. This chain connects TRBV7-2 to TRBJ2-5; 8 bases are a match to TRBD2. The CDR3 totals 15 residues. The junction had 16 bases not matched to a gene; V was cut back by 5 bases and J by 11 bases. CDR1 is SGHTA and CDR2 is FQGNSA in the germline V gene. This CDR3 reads CASSLEAGAVHEQYF. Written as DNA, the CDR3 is TGTGCCAGCAGCCTGGAAGCGGGAGCGGTCCATGAGCAGTACTTC.

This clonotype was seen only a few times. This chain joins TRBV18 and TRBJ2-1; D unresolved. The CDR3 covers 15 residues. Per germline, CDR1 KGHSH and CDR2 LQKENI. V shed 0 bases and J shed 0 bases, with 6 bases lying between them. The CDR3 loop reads CASSPPLSSYNEQFF. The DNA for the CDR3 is TGTGCCAGCTCACCACCTTTGAGCTCCTACAATGAGCAGTTCTTC.

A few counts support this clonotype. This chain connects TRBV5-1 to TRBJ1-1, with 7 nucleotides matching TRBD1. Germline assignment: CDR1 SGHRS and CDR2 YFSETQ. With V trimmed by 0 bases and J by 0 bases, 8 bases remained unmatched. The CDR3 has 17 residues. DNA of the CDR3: TGCGCCAGCAGCTTGGAGGGCAGGGGGGCTTTGAACACTGAAGCTTTCTTT. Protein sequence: CASSLEGRGALNTEAFF. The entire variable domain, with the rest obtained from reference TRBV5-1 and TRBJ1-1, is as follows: KAGVTQTPRYLIKTRGQQVTLSCSPISGHRSVSWYQQTPGQGLQFLFEYFSETQRNKGNFPGRFSGRQFSNSRSEMNVSTLELGDSALYLCASSLEGRGALNTEAFFGQGTRLTVV.

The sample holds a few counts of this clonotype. CDR3 sequence: CASSLGRTLGDTQYF. DNA of the CDR3: TGTGCCAGCAGTTTAGGACGGACCCTAGGAGATACGCAGTATTTT. The chain has TRBV12-3 or TRBV12-4 and TRBJ2-3; D gene unclear. Trimming pared 1 base from V and 5 bases from J, leaving 13 bases between. There are 15 residues in the CDR3.

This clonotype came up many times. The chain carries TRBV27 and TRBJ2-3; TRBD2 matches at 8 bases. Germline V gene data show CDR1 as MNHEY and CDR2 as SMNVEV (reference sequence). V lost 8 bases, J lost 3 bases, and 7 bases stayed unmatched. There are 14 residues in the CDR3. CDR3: CASRSAGGTDTQYF. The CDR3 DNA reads TGTGCCAGCCGTTCGGCGGGAGGAACAGATACGCAGTATTTT.

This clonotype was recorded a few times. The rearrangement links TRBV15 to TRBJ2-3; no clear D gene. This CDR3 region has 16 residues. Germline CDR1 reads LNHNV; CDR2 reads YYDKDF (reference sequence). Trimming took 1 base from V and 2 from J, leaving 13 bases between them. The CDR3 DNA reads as TGTGCCACCAGCAGAGTTGGCGTCTTGCTCACAGATACGCAGTATTTT. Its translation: CATSRVGVLLTDTQYF.

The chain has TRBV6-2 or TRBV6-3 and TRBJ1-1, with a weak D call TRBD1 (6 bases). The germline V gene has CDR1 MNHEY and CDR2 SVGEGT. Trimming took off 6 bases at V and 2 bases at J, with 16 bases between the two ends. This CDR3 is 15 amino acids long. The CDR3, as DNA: TGTGCCAGCAGCCTGATACAGGGCCTAAACACTGAAGCTTTCTTT. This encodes CASSLIQGLNTEAFF.

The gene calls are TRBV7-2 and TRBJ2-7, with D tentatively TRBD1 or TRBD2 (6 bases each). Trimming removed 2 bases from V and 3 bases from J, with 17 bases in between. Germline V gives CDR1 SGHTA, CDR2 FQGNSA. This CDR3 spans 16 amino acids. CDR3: CASSLLGRGTIYEQYF. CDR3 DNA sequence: TGTGCCAGCAGCTTATTGGGTCGGGGGACAATCTACGAGCAGTACTTC. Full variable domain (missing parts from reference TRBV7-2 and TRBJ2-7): GAGVSQSPSNKVTEKGKDVELRCDPISGHTALYWYRQSLGQGLEFLIYFQGNSAPDKSGLPSDRFSAERTGGSVSTLTIQRTQQEDSAVYLCASSLLGRGTIYEQYFGPGTRLTVT.

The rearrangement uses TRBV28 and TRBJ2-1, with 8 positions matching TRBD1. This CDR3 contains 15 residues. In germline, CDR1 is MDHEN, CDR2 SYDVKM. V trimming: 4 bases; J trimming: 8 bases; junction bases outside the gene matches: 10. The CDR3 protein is CASSSAGTGRHEQFF. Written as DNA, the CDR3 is TGTGCCAGCAGTTCGGCCGGGACAGGACGTCATGAGCAGTTCTTC.

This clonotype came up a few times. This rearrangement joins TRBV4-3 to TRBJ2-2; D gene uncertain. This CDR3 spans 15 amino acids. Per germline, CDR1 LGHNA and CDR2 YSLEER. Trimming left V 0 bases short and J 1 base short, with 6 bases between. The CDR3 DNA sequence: TGCGCCAGCAGCCAAGATAGCCAGAACACCGGGGAGCTGTTTTTT. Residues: CASSQDSQNTGELFF.

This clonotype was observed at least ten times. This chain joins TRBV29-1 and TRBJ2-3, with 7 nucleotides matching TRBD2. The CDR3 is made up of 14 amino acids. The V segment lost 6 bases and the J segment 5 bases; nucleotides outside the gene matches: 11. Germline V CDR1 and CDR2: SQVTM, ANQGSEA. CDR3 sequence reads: CSVAGLREGDTQYF. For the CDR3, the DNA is TGCAGCGTGGCGGGACTACGAGAGGGAGATACGCAGTATTTT.

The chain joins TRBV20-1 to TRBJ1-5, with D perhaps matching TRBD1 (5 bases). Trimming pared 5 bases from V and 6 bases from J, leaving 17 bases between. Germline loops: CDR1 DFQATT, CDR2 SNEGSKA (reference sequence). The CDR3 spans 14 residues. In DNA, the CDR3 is TGCAGTGCTCCCCGGATTGGGGGGTTTCAGCCCCAGCATTTT. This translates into CSAPRIGGFQPQHF.

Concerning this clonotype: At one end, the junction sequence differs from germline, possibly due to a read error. The DNA of the CDR3 is TGTGCCAGCAGCCACATAAGGACAGACACAGGTACGCAGTATTTT. Protein: CASSHIRTDTGTQYF. The chain has TRBV11-2 and TRBJ2-3; perhaps TRBD1 as D (6 bases). The germline CDR1 and CDR2 sequences are SGHAT and FQNNGV. CDR3 length: 15 amino acids.

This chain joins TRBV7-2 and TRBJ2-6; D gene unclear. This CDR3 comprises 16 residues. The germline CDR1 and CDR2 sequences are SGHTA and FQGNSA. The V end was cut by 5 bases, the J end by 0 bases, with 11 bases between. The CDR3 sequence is CASSLQHTSGANVLTF. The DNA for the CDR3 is TGTGCCAGCAGCCTCCAACATACCTCTGGGGCCAACGTCCTGACTTTC. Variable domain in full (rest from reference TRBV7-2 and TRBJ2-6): GAGVSQSPSNKVTEKGKDVELRCDPISGHTALYWYRQSLGQGLEFLIYFQGNSAPDKSGLPSDRFSAERTGGSVSTLTIQRTQQEDSAVYLCASSLQHTSGANVLTFGAGSRLTVL.

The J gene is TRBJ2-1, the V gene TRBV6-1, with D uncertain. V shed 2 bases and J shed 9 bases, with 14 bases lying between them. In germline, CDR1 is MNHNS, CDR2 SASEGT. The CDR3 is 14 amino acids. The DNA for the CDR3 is TGTGCCAGCAGTGAACAAACCGCTACAAGTGAGCAGTTCTTC. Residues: CASSEQTATSEQFF.

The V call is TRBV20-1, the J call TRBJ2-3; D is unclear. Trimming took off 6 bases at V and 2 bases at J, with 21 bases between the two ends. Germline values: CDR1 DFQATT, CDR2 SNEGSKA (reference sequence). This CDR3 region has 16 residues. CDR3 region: CSAYPFGSTVTDTQYF. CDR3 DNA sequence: TGCAGTGCCTACCCGTTTGGGTCTACAGTCACAGATACGCAGTATTTT.

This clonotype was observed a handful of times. The CDR3 sequence is CSVEESGSTFNEQFF. As DNA, the CDR3 is TGCAGCGTTGAAGAATCAGGGAGTACGTTCAATGAGCAGTTCTTC. The chain links TRBV29-1 to TRBJ2-1, with D possibly being TRBD1 or TRBD2 (5 bases each). The ends were cut back, 0 bases at V and 6 bases at J, with 15 bases in the middle. Germline CDR1 SQVTM, CDR2 ANQGSEA. The CDR3 spans 15 residues.

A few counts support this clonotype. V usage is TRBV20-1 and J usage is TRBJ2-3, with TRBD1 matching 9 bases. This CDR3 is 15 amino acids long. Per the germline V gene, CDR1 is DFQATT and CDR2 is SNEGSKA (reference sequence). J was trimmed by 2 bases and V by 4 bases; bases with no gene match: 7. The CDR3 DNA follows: TGCAGTGCTACCCCGGGACAGGGTTACACAGATACGCAGTATTTT. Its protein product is CSATPGQGYTDTQYF.

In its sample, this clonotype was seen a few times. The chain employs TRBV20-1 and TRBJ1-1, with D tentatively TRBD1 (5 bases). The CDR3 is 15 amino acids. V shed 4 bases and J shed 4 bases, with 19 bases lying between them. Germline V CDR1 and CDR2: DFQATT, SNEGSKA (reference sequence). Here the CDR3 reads CSAMGGIGLGTEAFF. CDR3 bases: TGCAGTGCTATGGGGGGGATCGGGCTCGGCACTGAAGCTTTCTTT.